This record concerns one T cell receptor (beta chain) sequence. This sample was included in a study of blood T cell repertoires in COVID-19. In the study overall: T cells, B-cell-depleted T cells, or PBMCs supplied cDNA or gDNA.

Germline CDR1 SGHNT, CDR2 YYREEE (reference sequence). CDR3 length equals 16 residues. The ends were cut back, 4 bases at V and 3 bases at J, with 20 bases in the middle. Assay: immunoSEQ multiplex PCR; the TCRdb copy retains only in-frame clones and omits some. The data hold about 240,000 clones, with approximately 83% observed a single time. The sequenced sample consisted of peripheral blood. The TCR was taken from a woman in her twenties or thirties who had recovered from COVID-19. V is TRBV5-4 and J is TRBJ2-7; TRBD1 is a possible D gene (6 bases). The CDR3 region has the DNA TGTGCCAGCAGCCCGTTCGGACAGAAGAGTAACTACGAGCAGTACTTC. It yields the protein CASSPFGQKSNYEQYF.